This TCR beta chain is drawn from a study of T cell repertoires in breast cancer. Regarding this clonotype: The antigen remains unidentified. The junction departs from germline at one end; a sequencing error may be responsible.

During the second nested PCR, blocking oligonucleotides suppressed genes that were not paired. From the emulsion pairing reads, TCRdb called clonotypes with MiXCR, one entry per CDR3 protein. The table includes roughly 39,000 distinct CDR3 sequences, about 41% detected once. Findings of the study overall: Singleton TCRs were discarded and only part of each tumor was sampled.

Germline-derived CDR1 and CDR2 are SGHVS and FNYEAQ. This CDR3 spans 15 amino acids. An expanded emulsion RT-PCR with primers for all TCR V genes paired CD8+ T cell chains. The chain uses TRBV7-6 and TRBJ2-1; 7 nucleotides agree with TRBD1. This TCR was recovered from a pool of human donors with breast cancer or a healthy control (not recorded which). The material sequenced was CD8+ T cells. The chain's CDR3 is CASSLQQGSYNEKFF. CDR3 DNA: TGTGCCAGCAGCTTACAACAGGGGTCCTACAATGAGAAGTTCTTC.